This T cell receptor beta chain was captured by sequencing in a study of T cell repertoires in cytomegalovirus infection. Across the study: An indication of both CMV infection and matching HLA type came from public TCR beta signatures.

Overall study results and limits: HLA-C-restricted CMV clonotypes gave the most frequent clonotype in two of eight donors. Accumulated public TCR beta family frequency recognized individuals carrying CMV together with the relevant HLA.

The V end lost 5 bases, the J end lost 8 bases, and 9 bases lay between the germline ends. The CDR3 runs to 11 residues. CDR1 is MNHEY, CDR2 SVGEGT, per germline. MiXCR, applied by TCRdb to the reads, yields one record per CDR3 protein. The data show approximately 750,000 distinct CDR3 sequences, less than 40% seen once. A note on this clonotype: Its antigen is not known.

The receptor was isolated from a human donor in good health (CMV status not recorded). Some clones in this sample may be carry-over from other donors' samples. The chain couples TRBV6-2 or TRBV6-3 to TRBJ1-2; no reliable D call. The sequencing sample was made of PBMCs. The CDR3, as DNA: TGTGCCAGCAGTAGGAGCGGCGGCTACACCTTC. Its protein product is CASSRSGGYTF.